The text below deals with one T cell receptor (beta chain). At least ten counts were recorded for this clonotype. The clone's antigen remains unknown. No quality values exist for individual bases; no much larger clone is one base distant. These data are taken from a study of T cells in Graves' hyperthyroidism and ophthalmopathy (dated by TCRdb to between 2017 and 2020). At the level of the whole study: Peripheral blood was sampled at the time of initial diagnosis, prior to any treatment. A discovery cohort of about a hundred patients, about 40 with Graves' ophthalmopathy and over 55 with stable Graves' hyperthyroidism, was used to find distinguishing TCR V-J signatures. The 80 to 100 discovery patients were randomly divided into training and test sets at a 7:3 ratio. In more than 5 Graves' hyperthyroidism patients, the study also compared T-cell repertoires from thyroid tissue with T-cell repertoires from blood. The paper reports TCR Vbeta CDR3 sequencing of more than 120 peripheral blood samples: fewer than 50 ophthalmopathy, around 80 hyperthyroidism and roughly 17 progressor patients. Following sampling, methimazole starting at 30 mg daily was given to hyperthyroidism patients, and high-dose intravenous methylprednisolone was given to ophthalmopathy patients. Whether ophthalmopathy could be predicted prospectively was tested in an independent validation cohort made up of under 20 hyperthyroidism patients plus 17 patients who later progressed to ophthalmopathy. Study-level results and caveats: In validation, the model predicted progression to ophthalmopathy a median of around six months before onset, with about 64% sensitivity and about 75% specificity. No statistical method was used to fix the sample size in advance, and group allocation was not hidden from the investigators. Most expanded thyroid clonotypes (frequency above 0.001) were also found in blood, which suggests that blood repertoires may mirror thyroid immune responses. Ophthalmopathy was separated from stable hyperthyroidism by a 13 V-J signature model, with around 88% sensitivity and approximately 84% specificity obtained in cross-validation and 80%/75% obtained in testing.

Hyperthyroidism patients were newly diagnosed, with disease duration under 2 months, and aged 18 to 65 years. The study excluded patients with uncontrolled infections, other autoimmune diseases, pregnancy or lactation. Diagnoses were established on the basis of clinical symptoms, serum thyroxine and TRAb, thyroid ultrasound, and orbital computed tomography. For progressor patients, blood was drawn at the first diagnosis of hyperthyroidism, before any ophthalmopathy symptoms had appeared. PBMCs were isolated from 7.5 to 10 ml of fresh peripheral blood by Ficoll-Paque density gradient centrifugation. Progressor patients were first diagnosed with Graves' hyperthyroidism and then developed ophthalmopathy during follow-up. Total RNA was extracted with Trizol reagent, and quality was checked on an Agilent 2100 Bioanalyzer. TCR beta CDR3 regions were amplified from RNA transcripts. The TCR CDR3 was subjected to a first round of RT-PCR using the HTBI primer set and the Qiagen OneStep RT-PCR kit. Libraries were constructed in a second round of multiplex PCR, after which size selection and purification were performed. Sequencing of the libraries was done on an Illumina HiSeq2000 using paired-end 100 bp reads. On the authors' methods: SOAPnuke was used to process the raw data, throwing out any read that contained adapters or uncalled bases, had a mean Phred below 15, or lacked an exact constant-primer or identifier match. High-quality paired reads were merged using COPE v1.2.5, and each unique nucleotide sequence was defined as a clonotype. MiTCR v1.1 was used to align clonotypes to the IMGT TRBV, TRBD and TRBJ reference segments. The analysis was restricted to V-J combinations with a frequency above 0.0001, which together covered 99.2% of the repertoires. The TCS score was defined as F50 (clonal expansion) divided by E x V (chaos), with BLOSUM62-based TCRdist calculated between CDR3 peptides within each V-J. Welch's t-statistics and random forest reduced fewer than 550 V-J features to roughly 13, which were used in a naive Bayes classifier (R e1071). TCRdb reprocessing: public reads trimmed at Q25 with fastp, clones called with MiXCR, in-frame beta chains kept. Identical CDR3 proteins give one entry, which carries the most common genes and DNA. The V and J calls were not made by the authors but by TCRdb's processing. For this sample there are about 770,000 distinct CDR3 sequences; roughly 20% appear just once. The top ten clones comprise roughly a sixth of the sample.

The CDR3 holds 16 amino acids from the cysteine to the phenylalanine. Here the CDR3 DNA is all that survives: 48 bases in frame from base 1. At the junction V is shortened by 1 base and J by 5 bases; bases outside the gene matches: 6. The germline V gene encodes CDR1 SGHTA and CDR2 FQGTGA. This sequence originates from a woman aged 50 to 60 with Graves' hyperthyroidism that later progressed to Graves' ophthalmopathy. Input material: blood. The chain links TRBV7-3 with TRBJ2-3; a stretch of 10 junction bases matches TRBD2. The nucleotide sequence reads as follows: TGTGCCAGCAGCTTAAAGAGCGGGGGGGCTGGAGATACGCAGTATTTT. This sequence encodes CASSLKSGGAGDTQYF.